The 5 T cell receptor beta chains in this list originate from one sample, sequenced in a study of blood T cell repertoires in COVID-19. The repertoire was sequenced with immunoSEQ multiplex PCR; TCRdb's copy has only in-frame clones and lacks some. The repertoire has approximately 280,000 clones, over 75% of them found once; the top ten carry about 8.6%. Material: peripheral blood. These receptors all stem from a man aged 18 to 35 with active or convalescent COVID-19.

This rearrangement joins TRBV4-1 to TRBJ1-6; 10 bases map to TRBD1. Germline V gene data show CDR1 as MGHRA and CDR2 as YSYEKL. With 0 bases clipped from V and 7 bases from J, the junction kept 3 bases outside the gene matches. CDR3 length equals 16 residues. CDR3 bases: TGCGCCAGCAGCCAAGAACCGGGACAGGGGAATTCACCCCTCCACTTT. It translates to CASSQEPGQGNSPLHF.

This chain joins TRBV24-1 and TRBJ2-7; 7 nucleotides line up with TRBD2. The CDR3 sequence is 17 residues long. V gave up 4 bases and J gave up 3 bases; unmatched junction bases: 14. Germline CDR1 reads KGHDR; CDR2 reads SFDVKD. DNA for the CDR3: TGTGCCACCAGTGACGTATTCACCGTCAGGGACTACTACGAGCAGTACTTC. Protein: CATSDVFTVRDYYEQYF.

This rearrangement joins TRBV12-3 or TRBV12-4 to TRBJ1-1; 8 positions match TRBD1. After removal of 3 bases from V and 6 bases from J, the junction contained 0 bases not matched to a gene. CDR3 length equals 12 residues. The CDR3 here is CASSLDRAEAFF. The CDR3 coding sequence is TGTGCCAGCAGTTTGGACAGGGCTGAAGCTTTCTTT.

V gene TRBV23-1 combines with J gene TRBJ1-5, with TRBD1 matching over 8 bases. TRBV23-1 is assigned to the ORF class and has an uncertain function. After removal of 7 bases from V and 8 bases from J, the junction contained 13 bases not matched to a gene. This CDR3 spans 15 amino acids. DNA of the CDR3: TGCGCCAGCACACAGAGGGGACAGGAGATCAAGCCCCAGCATTTT. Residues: CASTQRGQEIKPQHF.

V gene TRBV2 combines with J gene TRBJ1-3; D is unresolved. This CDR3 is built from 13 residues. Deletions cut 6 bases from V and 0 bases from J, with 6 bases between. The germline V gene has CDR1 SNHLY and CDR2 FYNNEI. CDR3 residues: CASRQSSGNTIYF. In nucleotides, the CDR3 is TGTGCCAGCAGACAGAGCTCTGGAAACACCATATATTTT.